This is a list of T cell receptor beta chains from one sample in a study of OX40 agonist ivuxolimab in advanced cancers. Clones were read by immunoSEQ multiplex PCR, and TCRdb kept only the in-frame ones, dropping some. The table includes approximately 70,000 clones, about 85% detected once. The material sequenced was CD4+ or CD8+ T cells sorted from blood, taken in a trial of the OX40 agonist ivuxolimab. Receptors originate from an adult with an advanced solid tumor such as melanoma, head and neck, liver or kidney cancer. CDR3s include the opening cysteine and the closing phenylalanine or tryptophan. The D gene is left open where the match is weak.

v_gene,j_gene,d_gene,CDR3aa
TRBV12-5,TRBJ1-1,-,CASGPGDTEAFF
TRBV11-2,TRBJ1-1,TRBD1,CASSLDRLRSGGGWWTEAFF
TRBV6-1,TRBJ1-1,-,CASSAPQYTEAFF
TRBV6-5,TRBJ2-3,-,CASSYSQVSTDTQYF
TRBV7-2,TRBJ2-5,-,CASSAGTHEETQYF
TRBV5-1,TRBJ1-1,-,CASSRAGANTEAFF
TRBV30,TRBJ1-4,TRBD1,CAWNRQGLNNEKLFF
TRBV19,TRBJ2-3,TRBD1,CASSIPDRGLTDTQYF
TRBV5-5,TRBJ2-3,TRBD2,CASSLVASGGPSTDTQYF
TRBV1,TRBJ2-3,-,CTSSQAPGGGPTDTQYF
TRBV30,TRBJ2-6,TRBD1,CACKGTAHSGANVLTF
TRBV19,TRBJ1-3,-,CASSLLERVANTIYF
TRBV9,TRBJ2-2,-,CASSVGGGIGGELFF
TRBV5-6,TRBJ2-7,-,CASSLVPSPSSYEQYF
TRBV7-8,TRBJ2-7,TRBD1,CASSLLSSAGGEQYF
TRBV18,TRBJ1-2,-,CASSPVGGTDYGYTF
TRBV6-6,TRBJ1-6,TRBD1,CASKGQMDNSPLHF
TRBV5-8,TRBJ2-3,-,CASSLGGSGSTDTQYF
TRBV29-1,TRBJ1-2,TRBD1,CSVGAGQGTYGYTF
TRBV6-5,TRBJ2-5,-,CASSEGRETQYF
TRBV19,TRBJ1-2,-,CASTPPGAGGYTF
TRBV7-2,TRBJ1-1,-,CASSFTADAEAFF
TRBV6-5,TRBJ1-3,-,CASSYSIGNGNTIYF
TRBV7-8,TRBJ2-7,TRBD1,CASSFLRASTGFEQYF
TRBV7-9,TRBJ1-4,-,CASSLDRDGYEKLFF
TRBV7-2,TRBJ1-2,TRBD1,CASTSTGQNGYTF
TRBV5-4,TRBJ2-1,TRBD1,CASNRQGTYNEQFF
TRBV5-1,TRBJ2-3,TRBD1,CASSLDGQGITDTQYF
TRBV5-1,TRBJ2-7,-,CASSLVPGAGEQYF
TRBV4-1,TRBJ2-7,TRBD1,CASSQPRDSSYEQYF
TRBV6-1,TRBJ2-3,TRBD1,CASSEVGTVFDTQYF
TRBV11-2,TRBJ1-2,-,CASSPSGYGYTF
TRBV18,TRBJ2-5,-,CASSPLAGLTQETQYF
TRBV10-1,TRBJ2-7,TRBD1,CASSLGTGSKYEQYF
TRBV27,TRBJ2-3,-,CASSFRVSKNTDTQYF
TRBV11-1,TRBJ2-7,-,CASSLVYSYEQYF
TRBV13,TRBJ1-1,-,CASSFLPNTEAFF
TRBV7-2,TRBJ1-4,-,CASSLVRRENEKLFF
TRBV19,TRBJ2-4,-,CASSQGSEENIQYF
TRBV11-3,TRBJ1-3,-,CASSLGAAGNTIYF
TRBV15,TRBJ2-2,-,CATSREGAGGELFF
TRBV29-1,TRBJ2-3,-,CSVELGQFLQYF
TRBV5-1,TRBJ2-1,-,CASSPGIGAEQFF
TRBV4-3,TRBJ2-4,TRBD2,CASSQGGPKRDLENIQYF
TRBV9,TRBJ1-1,-,CASSRTVSNTEAFF
TRBV7-9,TRBJ2-2,-,CASSFSFTNTGELFF
TRBV6-4,TRBJ1-6,-,CASSVDGVALHF
TRBV5-1,TRBJ1-2,TRBD1,CASSLEGADYGYTF
TRBV7-2,TRBJ1-5,-,CASSYRVAQPQHF
TRBV11-3,TRBJ2-5,TRBD1,CASSYRGGEETQYF
TRBV28,TRBJ1-4,TRBD1,CASSLRDRGEKLFF
TRBV7-8,TRBJ1-1,-,CASSPPDRNTEAFF